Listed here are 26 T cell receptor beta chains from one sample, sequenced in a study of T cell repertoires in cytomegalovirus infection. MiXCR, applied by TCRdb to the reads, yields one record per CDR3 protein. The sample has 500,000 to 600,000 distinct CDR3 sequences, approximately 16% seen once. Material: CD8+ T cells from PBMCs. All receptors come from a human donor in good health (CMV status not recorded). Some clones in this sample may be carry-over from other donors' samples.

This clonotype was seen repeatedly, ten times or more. The CDR3 nucleotides read TGTGCCAGCAGCTTAAAAAGGTTTAGCGGGAGCTCCTACAATGAGCAGTTCTTC. The encoded protein is CASSLKRFSGSSYNEQFF. The J gene is TRBJ2-1, the V gene TRBV7-6, with 9 nucleotides matching TRBD2. Looked up from germline, CDR1 is SGHVS and CDR2 is FNYEAQ. There are 18 residues in the CDR3. Trimming cost V 2 bases and J 0 bases; bases outside gene matches: 8.

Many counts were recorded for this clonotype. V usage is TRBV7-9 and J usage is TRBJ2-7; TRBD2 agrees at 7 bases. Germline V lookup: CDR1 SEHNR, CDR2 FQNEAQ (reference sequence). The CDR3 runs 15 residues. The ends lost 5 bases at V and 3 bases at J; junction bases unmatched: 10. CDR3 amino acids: CASSPPLAGYYEQYF. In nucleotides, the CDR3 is TGTGCCAGCAGCCCGCCCTTAGCGGGTTACTACGAGCAGTACTTC.

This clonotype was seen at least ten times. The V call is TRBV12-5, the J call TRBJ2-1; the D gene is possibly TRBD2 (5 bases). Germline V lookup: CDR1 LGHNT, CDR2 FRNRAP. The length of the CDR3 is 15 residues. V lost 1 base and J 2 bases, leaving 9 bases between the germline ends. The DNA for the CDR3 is TGTGCTAGTGGTTTGGGAGGGTTGACCTACAATGAGCAGTTCTTC. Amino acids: CASGLGGLTYNEQFF.

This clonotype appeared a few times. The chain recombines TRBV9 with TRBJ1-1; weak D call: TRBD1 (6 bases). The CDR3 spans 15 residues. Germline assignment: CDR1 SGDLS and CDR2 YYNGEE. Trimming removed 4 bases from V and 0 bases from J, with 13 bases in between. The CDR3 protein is CASSSRTDVNTEAFF. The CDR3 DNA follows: TGTGCCAGCAGCTCTCGGACAGATGTGAACACTGAAGCTTTCTTT. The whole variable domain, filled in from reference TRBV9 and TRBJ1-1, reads DSGVTQTPKHLITATGQRVTLRCSPRSGDLSVYWYQQSLDQGLQFLIQYYNGEERAKGNILERFSAQQFPDLHSELNLSSLELGDSALYFCASSSRTDVNTEAFFGQGTRLTVV.

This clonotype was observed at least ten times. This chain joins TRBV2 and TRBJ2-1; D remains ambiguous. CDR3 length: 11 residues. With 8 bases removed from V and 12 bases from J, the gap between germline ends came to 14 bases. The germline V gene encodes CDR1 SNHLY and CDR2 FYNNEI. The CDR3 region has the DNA TGTGCCAGCCTCGGAAAGGGTGCGCAGTTCTTC. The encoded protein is CASLGKGAQFF.

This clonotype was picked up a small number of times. The CDR3 sequence is CASSLRGKSPLHF. The CDR3 DNA follows: TGCGCCAGCAGCTTGAGGGGAAAATCACCCCTCCACTTT. The V gene is TRBV5-1, the J gene TRBJ1-6; tentative D call: TRBD1 (5 bases). The CDR3 is made up of 13 amino acids. Germline V lookup: CDR1 SGHRS, CDR2 YFSETQ. The V and J ends lost 1 base and 10 bases respectively, with 9 bases between them. Filled out from reference TRBV5-1 and TRBJ1-6, the complete variable domain reads KAGVTQTPRYLIKTRGQQVTLSCSPISGHRSVSWYQQTPGQGLQFLFEYFSETQRNKGNFPGRFSGRQFSNSRSEMNVSTLELGDSALYLCASSLRGKSPLHFGNGTRLTVT.

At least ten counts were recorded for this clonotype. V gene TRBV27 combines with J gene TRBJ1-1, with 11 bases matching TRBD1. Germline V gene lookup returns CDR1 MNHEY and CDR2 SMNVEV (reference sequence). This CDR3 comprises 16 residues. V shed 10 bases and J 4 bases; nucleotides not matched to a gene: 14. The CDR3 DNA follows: TGTGCCATCCTCCTCCCCGGGACAGGGGGTTTCACTGAAGCTTTCTTT. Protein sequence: CAILLPGTGGFTEAFF.

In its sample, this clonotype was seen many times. The CDR3 region has the DNA TGCAGTCCAAGAGGGACCAGCACAGATACGCAGTATTTT. This translates into CSPRGTSTDTQYF. This rearrangement joins TRBV20-1 to TRBJ2-3; either TRBD1 or TRBD2 may supply D (5 bases each). The CDR3 is 13 residues long. Trimming shortened V by 8 bases and J by 0 bases, and 12 bases separated the two germline ends. In germline, CDR1 is DFQATT, CDR2 SNEGSKA (reference sequence).

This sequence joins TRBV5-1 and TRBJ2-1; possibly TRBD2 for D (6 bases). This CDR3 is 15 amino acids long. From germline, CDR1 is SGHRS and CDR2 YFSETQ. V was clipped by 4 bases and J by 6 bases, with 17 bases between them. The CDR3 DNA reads TGCGCCAGCAGCCTCCGGGACTCACACTTCAATGAGCAGTTCTTC. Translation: CASSLRDSHFNEQFF.

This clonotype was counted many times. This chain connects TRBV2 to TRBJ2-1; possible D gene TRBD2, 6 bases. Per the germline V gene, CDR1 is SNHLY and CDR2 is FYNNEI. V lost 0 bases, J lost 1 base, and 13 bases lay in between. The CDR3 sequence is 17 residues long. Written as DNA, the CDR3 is TGTGCCAGCAGTGAAGCGCTCTCTAGCGTTTCCTACAATGAGCAGTTCTTC. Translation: CASSEALSSVSYNEQFF.

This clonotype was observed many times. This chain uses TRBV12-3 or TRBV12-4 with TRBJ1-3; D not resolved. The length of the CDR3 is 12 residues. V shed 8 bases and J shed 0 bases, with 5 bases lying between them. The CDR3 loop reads CASRLSGNTIYF. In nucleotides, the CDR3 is TGTGCCAGCCGACTCTCTGGAAACACCATATATTTT.

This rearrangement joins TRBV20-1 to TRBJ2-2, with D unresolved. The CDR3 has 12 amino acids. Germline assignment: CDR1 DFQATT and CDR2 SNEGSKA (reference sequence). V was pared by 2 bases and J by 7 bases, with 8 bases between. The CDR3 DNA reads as TGCAGTGCTAGATCGGGCGTCGGGGAGCTGTTTTTT. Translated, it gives CSARSGVGELFF.

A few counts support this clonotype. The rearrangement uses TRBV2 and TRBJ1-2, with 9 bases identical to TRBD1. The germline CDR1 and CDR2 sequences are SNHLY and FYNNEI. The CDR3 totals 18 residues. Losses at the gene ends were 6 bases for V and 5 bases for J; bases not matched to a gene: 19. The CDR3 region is CASRGPRTGEFEEYGYTF. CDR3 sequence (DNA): TGTGCCAGCAGGGGACCCAGGACAGGGGAGTTCGAGGAGTATGGCTACACCTTC.

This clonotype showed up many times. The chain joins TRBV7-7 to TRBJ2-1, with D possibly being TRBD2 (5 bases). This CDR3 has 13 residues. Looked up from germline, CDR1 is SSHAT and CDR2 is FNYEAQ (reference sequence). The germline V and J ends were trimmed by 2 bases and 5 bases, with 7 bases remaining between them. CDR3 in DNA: TGTGCCAGCAGCTTAACGGGAAACAATGAGCAGTTCTTC. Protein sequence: CASSLTGNNEQFF.

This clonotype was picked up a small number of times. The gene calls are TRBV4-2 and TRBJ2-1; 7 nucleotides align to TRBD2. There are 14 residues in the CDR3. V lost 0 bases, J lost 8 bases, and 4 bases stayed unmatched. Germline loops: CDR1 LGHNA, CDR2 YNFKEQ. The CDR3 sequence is CASSQDRGGDEQFF. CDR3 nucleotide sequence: TGTGCCAGCAGCCAAGACCGGGGAGGGGATGAGCAGTTCTTC.

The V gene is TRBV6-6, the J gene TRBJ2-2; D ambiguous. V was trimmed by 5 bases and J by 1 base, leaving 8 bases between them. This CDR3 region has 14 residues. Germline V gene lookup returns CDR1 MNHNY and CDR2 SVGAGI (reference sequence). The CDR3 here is CASSIQRNTGELFF. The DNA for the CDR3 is TGTGCCAGCAGTATCCAGCGGAACACCGGGGAGCTGTTTTTT.

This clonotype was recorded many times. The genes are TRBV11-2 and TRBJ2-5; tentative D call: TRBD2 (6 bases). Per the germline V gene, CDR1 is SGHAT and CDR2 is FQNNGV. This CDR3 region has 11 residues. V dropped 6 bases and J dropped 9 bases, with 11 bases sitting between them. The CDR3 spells CASREGLAQYF. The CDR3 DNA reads TGTGCCAGCAGGGAGGGGTTGGCCCAGTACTTC.

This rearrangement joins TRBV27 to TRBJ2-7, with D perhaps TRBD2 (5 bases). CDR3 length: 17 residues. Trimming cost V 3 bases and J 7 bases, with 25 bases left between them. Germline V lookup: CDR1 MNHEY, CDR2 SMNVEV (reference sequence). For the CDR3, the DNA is TGTGCCAGCAGTTTTCTCGCTACTATGGTCGGGCCGGGGGAGCAGTACTTC. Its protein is CASSFLATMVGPGEQYF.

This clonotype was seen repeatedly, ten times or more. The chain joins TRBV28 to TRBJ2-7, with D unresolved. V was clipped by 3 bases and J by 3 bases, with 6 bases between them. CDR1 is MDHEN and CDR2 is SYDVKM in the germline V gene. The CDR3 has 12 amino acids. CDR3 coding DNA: TGTGCCAGCAGTTTGTATGGCTACGAGCAGTACTTC. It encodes CASSLYGYEQYF.

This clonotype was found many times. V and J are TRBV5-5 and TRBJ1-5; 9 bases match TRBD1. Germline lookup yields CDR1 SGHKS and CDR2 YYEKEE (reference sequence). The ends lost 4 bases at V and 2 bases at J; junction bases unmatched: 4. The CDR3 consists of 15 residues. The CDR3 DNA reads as TGTGCCAGCAGCGGAACAGGGGGCCGCAATCAGCCCCAGCATTTT. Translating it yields CASSGTGGRNQPQHF.

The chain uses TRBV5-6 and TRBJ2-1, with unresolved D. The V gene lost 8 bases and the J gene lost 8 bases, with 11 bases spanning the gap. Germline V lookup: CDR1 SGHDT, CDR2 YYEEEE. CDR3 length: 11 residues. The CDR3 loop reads CASGFMDEQFF. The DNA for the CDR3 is TGTGCCAGTGGATTTATGGATGAGCAGTTCTTC.

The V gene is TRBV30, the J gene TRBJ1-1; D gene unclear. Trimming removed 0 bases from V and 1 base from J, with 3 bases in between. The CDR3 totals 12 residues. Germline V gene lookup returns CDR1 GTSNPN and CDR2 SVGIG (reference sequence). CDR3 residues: CAWSVGNTEAFF. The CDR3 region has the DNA TGTGCCTGGAGTGTAGGGAACACTGAAGCTTTCTTT.

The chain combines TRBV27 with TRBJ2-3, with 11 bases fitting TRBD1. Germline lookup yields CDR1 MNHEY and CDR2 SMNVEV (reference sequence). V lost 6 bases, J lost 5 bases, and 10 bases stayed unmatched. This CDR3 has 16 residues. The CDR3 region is CASSPWTGGAGDTQYF. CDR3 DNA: TGTGCCAGCAGCCCATGGACAGGGGGCGCGGGAGATACGCAGTATTTT.

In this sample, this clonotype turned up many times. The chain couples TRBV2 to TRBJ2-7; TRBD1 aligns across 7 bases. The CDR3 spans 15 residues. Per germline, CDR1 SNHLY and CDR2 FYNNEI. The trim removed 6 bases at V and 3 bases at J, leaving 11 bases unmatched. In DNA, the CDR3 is TGTGCCAGCAGCGCGCTTACAGGGGCCAACTACGAGCAGTACTTC. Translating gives CASSALTGANYEQYF.

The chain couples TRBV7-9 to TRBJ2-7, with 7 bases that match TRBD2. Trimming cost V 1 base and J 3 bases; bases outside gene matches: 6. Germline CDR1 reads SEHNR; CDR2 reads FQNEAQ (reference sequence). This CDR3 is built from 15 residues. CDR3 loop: CASSLGVGRDYEQYF. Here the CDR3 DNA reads TGTGCCAGCAGCTTAGGGGTAGGGAGGGACTACGAGCAGTACTTC.

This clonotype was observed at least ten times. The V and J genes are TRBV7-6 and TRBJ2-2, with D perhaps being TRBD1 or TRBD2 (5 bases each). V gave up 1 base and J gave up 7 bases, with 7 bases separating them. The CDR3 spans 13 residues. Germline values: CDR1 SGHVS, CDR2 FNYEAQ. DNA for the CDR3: TGTGCCAGCAGCTTAGAGGGGAGCGGGGAGCTGTTTTTT. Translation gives CASSLEGSGELFF.